The rows below give T cell receptor beta chains drawn from one sample of a study of blood T cell repertoires in COVID-19. Method: immunoSEQ multiplex PCR; TCRdb's copy keeps in-frame clones and lacks some. Of some 270,000 clones in the sample, around nine tenths are singletons; the top ten hold 1.5% to 2%. Material: peripheral blood. All receptors derive from an older woman who had recovered from COVID-19. Both conserved end residues are trimmed from each CDR3. D genes are given only for firm matches.

cdr3_aa j_call d_call v_call
ASIQDRAEKNTEAF TRBJ1-1 TRBD1 TRBV6-4
ASSLEFLRGYT TRBJ1-2 - TRBV7-9
ASSLQGHQPQH TRBJ1-5 - TRBV5-8
ASSLGGTSYNEQF TRBJ2-1 - TRBV5-1
ASEQGAATGELF TRBJ2-2 TRBD1 TRBV13
ASSQAPTGPYEQY TRBJ2-7 - TRBV4-1
AISARLSASGGATVYEQY TRBJ2-7 TRBD2 TRBV10-3
ASRYGLAVNEQF TRBJ2-1 TRBD2 TRBV6-5
ASSSNGANTEAF TRBJ1-1 - TRBV7-3
ASSLGSPPGTQY TRBJ2-5 - TRBV7-2
ASSPPGRDGYT TRBJ1-2 - TRBV18
ASSLDRAFGYT TRBJ1-2 TRBD1 TRBV12-3/TRBV12-4
ASSLGVAGAYGYT TRBJ1-2 - TRBV7-2
ASSSDRVAAGNTIY TRBJ1-3 TRBD1 TRBV28
ASSLYSGELF TRBJ2-2 - TRBV7-2